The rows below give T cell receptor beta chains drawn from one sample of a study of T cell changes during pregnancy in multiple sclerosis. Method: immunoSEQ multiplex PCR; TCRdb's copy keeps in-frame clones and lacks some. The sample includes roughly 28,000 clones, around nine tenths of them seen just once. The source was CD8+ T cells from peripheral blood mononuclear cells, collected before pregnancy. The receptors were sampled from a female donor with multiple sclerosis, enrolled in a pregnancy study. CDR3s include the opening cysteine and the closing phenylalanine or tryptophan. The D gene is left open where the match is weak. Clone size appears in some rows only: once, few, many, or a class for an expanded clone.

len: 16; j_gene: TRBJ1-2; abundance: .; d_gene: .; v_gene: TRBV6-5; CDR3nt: TGTGCCAGCAGTTACTTGTTCCCCCCACCGGGAGAAGGCTACACCTTC; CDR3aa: CASSYLFPPPGEGYTF
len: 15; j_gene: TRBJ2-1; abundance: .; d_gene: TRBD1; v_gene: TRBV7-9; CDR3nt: TGTGCCAGCAGCTACCAAGACAGGGCACGGAATGAGCAGTTCTTC; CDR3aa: CASSYQDRARNEQFF
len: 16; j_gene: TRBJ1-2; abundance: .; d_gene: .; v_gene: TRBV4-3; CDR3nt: TGCGCCAGCAGCCAAGATCAGCCCAGCGCTAACTATGGCTACACCTTC; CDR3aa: CASSQDQPSANYGYTF
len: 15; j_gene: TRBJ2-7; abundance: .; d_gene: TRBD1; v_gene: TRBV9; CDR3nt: TGTGCCAGCAGCGTGGACGGGACAGTTAATTACGAGCAGTACTTC; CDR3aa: CASSVDGTVNYEQYF
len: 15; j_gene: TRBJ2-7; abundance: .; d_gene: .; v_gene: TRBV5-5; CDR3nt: TGTGCCAGCAGCTTTCTCTTCAGGGCCTTAGACGAGCAGTACTTC; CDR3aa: CASSFLFRALDEQYF
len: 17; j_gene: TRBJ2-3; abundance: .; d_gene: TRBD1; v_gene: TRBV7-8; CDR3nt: TGTGCCAGCAGCCTCGAGCCCACAGGGGGGAGGTCAGATACGCAGTATTTT; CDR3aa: CASSLEPTGGRSDTQYF
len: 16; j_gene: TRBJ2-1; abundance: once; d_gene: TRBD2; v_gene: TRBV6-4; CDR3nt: TGTGCCAGCAGTGACTCGCGGCGGGGGGGTTACAATGAGCAGTTCTTC; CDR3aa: CASSDSRRGGYNEQFF
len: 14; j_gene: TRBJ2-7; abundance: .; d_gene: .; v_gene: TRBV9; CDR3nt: TGTGCCAGCAGCGCTAACCCCGGTACCTACGAGCAGTACTTC; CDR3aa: CASSANPGTYEQYF
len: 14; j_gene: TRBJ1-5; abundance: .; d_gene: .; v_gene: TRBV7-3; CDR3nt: TGTGCCAGCAGCTTACGACAGGACAATCAGCCCCAGCATTTT; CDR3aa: CASSLRQDNQPQHF
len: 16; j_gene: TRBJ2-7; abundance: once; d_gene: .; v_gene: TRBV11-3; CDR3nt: TGTGCCAGCAGCCCCGGGGGGGGACAGGGCACCTACGAGCAGTACTTC; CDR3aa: CASSPGGGQGTYEQYF
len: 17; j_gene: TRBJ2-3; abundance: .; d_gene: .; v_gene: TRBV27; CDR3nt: TGTGCCAGCAGTTTATATCGGTCGGTTCTCCGCACAGATACGCAGTATTTT; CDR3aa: CASSLYRSVLRTDTQYF
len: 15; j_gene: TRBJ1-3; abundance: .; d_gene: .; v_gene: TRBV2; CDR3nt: TGTGCCAGCAGTGATTGGGCAGGGTCTGGAAACACCATATATTTT; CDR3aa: CASSDWAGSGNTIYF
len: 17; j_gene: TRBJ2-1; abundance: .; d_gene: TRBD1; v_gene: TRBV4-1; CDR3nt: TGCGCCAGCAGCCAAGTGTTAGCCAGGGACAGGGCGAATGAGCAGTTCTTC; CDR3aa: CASSQVLARDRANEQFF
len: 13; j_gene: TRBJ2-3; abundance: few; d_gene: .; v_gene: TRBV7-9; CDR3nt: TGTGCCAGCAGCTTAGGAGCCACAGATACGCAGTATTTT; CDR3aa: CASSLGATDTQYF
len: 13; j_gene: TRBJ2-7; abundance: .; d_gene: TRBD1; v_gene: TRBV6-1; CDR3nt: TGTGCCAGCAGTGTGGACAGGGACTACGAGCAGTACTTC; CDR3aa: CASSVDRDYEQYF
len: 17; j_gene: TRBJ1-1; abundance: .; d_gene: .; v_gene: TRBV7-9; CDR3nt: TGTGCCAGCACCCTAGCGGGGGCCCTTTTGATGAACACTGAAGCTTTCTTT; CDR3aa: CASTLAGALLMNTEAFF
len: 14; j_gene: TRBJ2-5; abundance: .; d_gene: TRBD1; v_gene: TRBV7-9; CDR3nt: TGTGCCAGCAGAAAGGGACAGGGGATGGAGACCCAGTACTTC; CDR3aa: CASRKGQGMETQYF
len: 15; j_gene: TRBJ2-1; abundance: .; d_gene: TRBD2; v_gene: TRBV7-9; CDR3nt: TGTGCCAGCAGCCCGAGCGGGGCCCCAAGGGAAGAGCAGTTCTTC; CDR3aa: CASSPSGAPREEQFF
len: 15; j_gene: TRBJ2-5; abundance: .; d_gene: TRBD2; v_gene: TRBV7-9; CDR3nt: TGTGCCAGCAGCCTAGCGGGAGGACTACAAGAGACCCAGTACTTC; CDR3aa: CASSLAGGLQETQYF
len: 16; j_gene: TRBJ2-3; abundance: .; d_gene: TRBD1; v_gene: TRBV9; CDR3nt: TGTGCCAGCAGCGTAGGAGGGGGCCCGGGCACAGATACGCAGTATTTT; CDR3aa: CASSVGGGPGTDTQYF
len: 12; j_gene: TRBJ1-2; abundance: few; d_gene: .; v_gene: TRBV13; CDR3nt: TGTGCCAGCAGCTCCGGGGGAAGCGGCTACACCTTC; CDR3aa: CASSSGGSGYTF
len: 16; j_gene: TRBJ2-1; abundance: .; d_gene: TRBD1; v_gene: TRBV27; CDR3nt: TGTGCCAGCAGTTTTAAGGGACAGGGGTTGTATGGTGAGCAGTTCTTC; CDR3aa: CASSFKGQGLYGEQFF
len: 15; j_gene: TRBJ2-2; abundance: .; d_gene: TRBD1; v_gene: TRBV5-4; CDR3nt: TGTGCCAGCAGCTCTACAGGGGTGCCCACCGGGGAGCTGTTTTTT; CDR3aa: CASSSTGVPTGELFF
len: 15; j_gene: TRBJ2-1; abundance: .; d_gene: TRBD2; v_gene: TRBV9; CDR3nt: TGTGCCAGCAGCGTCTCCAGCGGGAGGGCCCTTGAGCAGTTCTTC; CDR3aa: CASSVSSGRALEQFF
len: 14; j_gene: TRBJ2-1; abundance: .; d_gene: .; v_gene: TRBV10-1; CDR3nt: TGCGCCAGCAGTGAGTCGGTAGTCTACAATGAGCAGTTCTTC; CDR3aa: CASSESVVYNEQFF
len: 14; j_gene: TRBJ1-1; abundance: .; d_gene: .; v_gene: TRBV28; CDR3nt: TGTGCCAGCAGTTCCACAAACCTGAACACTGAAGCTTTCTTT; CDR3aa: CASSSTNLNTEAFF
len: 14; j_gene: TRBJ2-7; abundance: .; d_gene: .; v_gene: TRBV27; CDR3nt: TGTGCCAGCAGTCCAGGGTATTTGGCCTACGAGCAGTACTTC; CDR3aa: CASSPGYLAYEQYF
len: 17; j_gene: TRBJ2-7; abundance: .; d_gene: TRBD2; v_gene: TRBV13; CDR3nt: TGTGCCAGCAGCTCGCCCGGGACTAGCGGGAGGGCCTCCGAGCAGTACTTC; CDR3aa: CASSSPGTSGRASEQYF
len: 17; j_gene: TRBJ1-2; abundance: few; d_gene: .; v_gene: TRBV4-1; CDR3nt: TGCGCCAGCAGCCAAGCGGTCTTGGGGGCTCCCAACTATGGCTACACCTTC; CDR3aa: CASSQAVLGAPNYGYTF
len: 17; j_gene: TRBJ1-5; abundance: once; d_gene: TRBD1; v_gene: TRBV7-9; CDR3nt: TGTGCCAGCAGTTCAGAGGTGGACACAGGGGTTAATCAGCCCCAGCATTTT; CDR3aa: CASSSEVDTGVNQPQHF
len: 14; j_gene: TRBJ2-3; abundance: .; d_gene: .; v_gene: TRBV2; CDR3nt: TGTGCCAGGCAGGGGGGAATACGCACAGATACGCAGTATTTT; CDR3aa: CARQGGIRTDTQYF
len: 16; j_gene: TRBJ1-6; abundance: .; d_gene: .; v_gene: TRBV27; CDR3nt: TGTGCCAGCAGTTTATTCCGGGGGGGGATTAATTCACCCCTCCACTTT; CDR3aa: CASSLFRGGINSPLHF
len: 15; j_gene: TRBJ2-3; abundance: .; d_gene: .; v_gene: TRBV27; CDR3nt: TGTGCCAGCAGTAGAGAGAATACCTACACAGATACGCAGTATTTT; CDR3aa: CASSRENTYTDTQYF
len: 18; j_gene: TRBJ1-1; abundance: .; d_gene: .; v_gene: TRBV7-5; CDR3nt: TGTGTCAGAAGCTCCCCCTGTCCGGTGACAGCCCGACACGGTGAAGCTTTCTTT; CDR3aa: CVRSSPCPVTARHGEAFF
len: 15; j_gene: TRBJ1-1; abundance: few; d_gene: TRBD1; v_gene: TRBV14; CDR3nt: TGTGCCAGCAGCCCTATTAGACAGGGGTTAACTGAAGCTTTCTTT; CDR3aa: CASSPIRQGLTEAFF
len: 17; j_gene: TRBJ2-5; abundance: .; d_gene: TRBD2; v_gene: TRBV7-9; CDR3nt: TGTGCCAGCAGGCGACCCTTGGCTAGCGGGGGACGAGAGACCCAGTACTTC; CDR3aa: CASRRPLASGGRETQYF
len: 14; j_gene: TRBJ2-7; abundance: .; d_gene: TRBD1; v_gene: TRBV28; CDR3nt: TGTGCCAGCAAGCGGACAGGCGACTCCTACGAGCAGTACTTC; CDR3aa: CASKRTGDSYEQYF
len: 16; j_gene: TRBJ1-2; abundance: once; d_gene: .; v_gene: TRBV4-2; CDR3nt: TGTGCCAGCAGCCAACTTACTTCCCCTTACTGGGCTGGCTACACCTTC; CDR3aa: CASSQLTSPYWAGYTF
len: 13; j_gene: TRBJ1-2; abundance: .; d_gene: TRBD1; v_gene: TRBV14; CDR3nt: TGTGCCAGCAGTACAGGGGGCTACTATGGCTACACCTTC; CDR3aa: CASSTGGYYGYTF
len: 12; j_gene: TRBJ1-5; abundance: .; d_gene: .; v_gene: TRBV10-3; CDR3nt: TGTGCCATCAGTGAGGAGAATCAGCCCCAGCATTTT; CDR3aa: CAISEENQPQHF
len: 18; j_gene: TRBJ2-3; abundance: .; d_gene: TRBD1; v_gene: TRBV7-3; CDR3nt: TGTGCCAGCAGCTTGGGACAGGGGGCCTTCGGGCGGTCAGATACGCAGTATTTT; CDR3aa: CASSLGQGAFGRSDTQYF
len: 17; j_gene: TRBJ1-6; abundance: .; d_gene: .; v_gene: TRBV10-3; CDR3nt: TGTGCCACCCCAGTAGGCGGGGCTAGCTCCTATAATTCACCCCTCCACTTT; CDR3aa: CATPVGGASSYNSPLHF
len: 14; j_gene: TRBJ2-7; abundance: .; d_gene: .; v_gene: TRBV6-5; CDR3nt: TGTGCCAGCAGTTACTCCCCCAGCTCCTACGAGCAGTACTTC; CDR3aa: CASSYSPSSYEQYF
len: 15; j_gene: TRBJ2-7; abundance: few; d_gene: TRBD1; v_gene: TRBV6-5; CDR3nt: TGTGCCAGCAGTCCCGGGACAGCTGAGTCCTACGAGCAGTACTTC; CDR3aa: CASSPGTAESYEQYF
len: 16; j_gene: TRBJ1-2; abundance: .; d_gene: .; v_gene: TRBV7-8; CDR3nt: TGTGCCAGCAGCCCCCAAAAATTCGCAGGGGACTATGGCTACACCTTC; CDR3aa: CASSPQKFAGDYGYTF
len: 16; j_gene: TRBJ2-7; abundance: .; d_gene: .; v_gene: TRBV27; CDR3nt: TGTGCCAGCAGTTTATCTCCGTCCTCGTTTTCCTACGAGCAGTACTTC; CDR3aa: CASSLSPSSFSYEQYF
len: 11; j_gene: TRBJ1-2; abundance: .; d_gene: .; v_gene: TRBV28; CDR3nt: TGTGCCAGCTTCAGGGGTTCGGGCTACACCTTC; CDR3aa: CASFRGSGYTF
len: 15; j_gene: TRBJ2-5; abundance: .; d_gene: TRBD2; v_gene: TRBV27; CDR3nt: TGTGCCAGCAGCATAGCGGGAGGGCCGGGAGAGACCCAGTACTTC; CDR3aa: CASSIAGGPGETQYF
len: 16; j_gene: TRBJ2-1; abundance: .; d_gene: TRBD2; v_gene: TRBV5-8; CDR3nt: TGTGCCAGCAGCTTGGTAGCGGGAGTAGATAGCAATGAGCAGTTCTTC; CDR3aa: CASSLVAGVDSNEQFF
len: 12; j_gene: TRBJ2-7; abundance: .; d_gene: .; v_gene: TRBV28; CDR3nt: TGTGCCAGCAGCCCCCCCCACTACGAGCAGTACTTC; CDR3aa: CASSPPHYEQYF
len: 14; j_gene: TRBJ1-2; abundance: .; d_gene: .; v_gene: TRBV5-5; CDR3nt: TGTGCCAGCAGCTTGAGCCGAACAGAAGAAGGCTACACCTTC; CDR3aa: CASSLSRTEEGYTF
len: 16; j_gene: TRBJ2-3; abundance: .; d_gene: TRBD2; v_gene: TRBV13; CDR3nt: TGTGCCAGCAGCACTAGCGGGGGGGGTTCGTGGGATACGCAGTATTTT; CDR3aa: CASSTSGGGSWDTQYF
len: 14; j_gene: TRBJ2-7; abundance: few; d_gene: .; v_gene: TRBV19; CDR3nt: TGTGCCAGTAGTCCACAGGGTTTACCCTACGAGCAGTACTTC; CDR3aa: CASSPQGLPYEQYF